This T cell receptor beta chain was sequenced during a study of beta chain features in type 1 diabetes. The whole isolated RNA underwent reverse transcription, so sequencing captured expressed TCRB transcripts. Sequenced by immunoSEQ multiplex PCR; TCRdb stores in-frame clones only, minus some. The data contain 310,000 or so clones, under 8.5% of them singletons. Study findings and constraints: PCR might preferentially amplify shorter templates, equally in patients and controls. Patients with type 1 diabetes carried fewer insertions and had more deletions at their VDJ junctions.

Concerning this clone itself: Its specificity is unknown.

Germline V gives CDR1 SGDLS, CDR2 YYNGEE. The CDR3 contains 14 residues. V lost 3 bases to trimming and J lost 12 bases, with 19 bases between them. This clonotype was obtained from a woman aged 18-30 years in good health. This rearrangement joins TRBV9 to TRBJ2-1; TRBD2 is a possible D gene (5 bases). The material sequenced was central memory CD4+ T cells from blood. This CDR3 reads CASSATQLGPRQFF. In DNA form, the CDR3 reads TGTGCCAGCAGCGCGACTCAACTAGGACCGAGGCAGTTCTTC.